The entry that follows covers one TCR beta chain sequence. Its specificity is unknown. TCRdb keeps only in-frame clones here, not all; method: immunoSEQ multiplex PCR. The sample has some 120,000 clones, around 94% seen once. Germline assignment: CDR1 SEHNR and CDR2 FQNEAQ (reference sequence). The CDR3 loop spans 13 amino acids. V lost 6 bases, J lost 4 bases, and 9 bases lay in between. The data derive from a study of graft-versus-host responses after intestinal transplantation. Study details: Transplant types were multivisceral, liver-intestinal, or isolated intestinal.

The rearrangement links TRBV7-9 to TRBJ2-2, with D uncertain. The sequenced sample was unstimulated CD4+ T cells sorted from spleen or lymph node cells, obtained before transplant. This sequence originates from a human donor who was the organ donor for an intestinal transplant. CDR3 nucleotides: TGTGCCAGCAGTATGGGTACCACCGGGGAGCTGTTTTTT. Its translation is CASSMGTTGELFF.